Below are 14 T cell receptor beta chains sequenced from a single sample in a study of Ad26.COV2.S vaccination and SARS-CoV-2 variants. Treatment given: around 19 received Ad26.COV2.S at low or high dose, single or two shots; about 5 received placebo; per-sample allocation not given. Day 63 after the first vaccine or placebo injection was the time point for sampling. Assay used: immunoSEQ multiplex PCR; TCRdb lists only in-frame clones, some missing. The repertoire holds a few hundred thousand clones, about nine tenths seen once, with less than 15% in the top ten. Sequenced here: peripheral blood, sampled in a trial of Ad26.COV2.S vaccine versus placebo. The origin of the receptors is a person between 18 and 65 years old who received the Ad26.COV2.S COVID-19 vaccine or a placebo.

This clone was recorded once. The chain links TRBV30 to TRBJ1-2; possible D gene TRBD1, 6 bases. Per the germline V gene, CDR1 is GTSNPN and CDR2 is SVGIG (reference sequence). This CDR3 region has 12 residues. V was clipped by 4 bases and J by 3 bases, with 9 bases between them. CDR3 nucleotide sequence: TGTGCCTGGACCAGGGGAGACTATGGCTACACCTTC. This encodes CAWTRGDYGYTF.

The gene calls are TRBV6-5 and TRBJ2-5; 8 bases match TRBD1. The length of the CDR3 is 16 residues. The germline V gene has CDR1 MNHEY and CDR2 SVGAGI. The V segment lost 0 bases and the J segment 4 bases; nucleotides outside the gene matches: 7. The CDR3 sequence: CASSYSETDRGETQYF. The CDR3 coding sequence is TGTGCCAGCAGTTACTCTGAGACAGACAGGGGAGAGACCCAGTACTTC.

The chain recombines TRBV5-5 with TRBJ1-2; 8 bases agree with TRBD1. Per the germline V gene, CDR1 is SGHKS and CDR2 is YYEKEE (reference sequence). V lost 0 bases and J lost 8; bases outside the gene matches: 9. The CDR3 extends over 15 amino acids. CDR3 loop: CASSLGSWTGIGYTF. The CDR3 nucleotides are TGTGCCAGCAGCTTGGGGAGTTGGACAGGGATCGGCTACACCTTC.

The V and J genes are TRBV15 and TRBJ2-5; 8 bases are shared with TRBD1. Germline CDR1 and CDR2: LNHNV and YYDKDF (reference sequence). This CDR3 has 14 amino acids. Trimming at V came to 3 bases and at J to 2 bases, leaving 2 bases not matched to a gene. The CDR3 is CATSRDRAQETQYF. The CDR3 nucleotides read TGTGCCACCAGCAGGGACAGGGCACAAGAGACCCAGTACTTC.

J is TRBJ2-7 and V is TRBV20-1; D uncertain. Germline CDR1 and CDR2: DFQATT and SNEGSKA (reference sequence). Trimming cost V 4 bases and J 5 bases, with 6 bases left between them. This CDR3 has 10 residues. The CDR3 region has the DNA TGCAGTGCTATCTGGGACGAGCAGTACTTC. This sequence encodes CSAIWDEQYF.

The V and J genes are TRBV9 and TRBJ2-1; D might be TRBD1 (5 bases). This CDR3 is built from 15 residues. The ends were cut back, 3 bases at V and 2 bases at J, with 12 bases in the middle. Germline V lookup: CDR1 SGDLS, CDR2 YYNGEE. The CDR3 DNA reads as TGTGCCAGCAGCGGCGACTTAGGGGCCTACAATGAGCAGTTCTTC. This encodes CASSGDLGAYNEQFF.

V and J are TRBV19 and TRBJ2-1; a weak D match, TRBD1 (6 bases). The V end lost 5 bases, the J end lost 4 bases, and 15 bases lay between the germline ends. The CDR3 contains 15 residues. Germline values: CDR1 LNHDA, CDR2 SQIVND (reference sequence). CDR3: CASSAPGTPYNEQFF. DNA for the CDR3: TGTGCCAGTAGTGCCCCCGGGACACCATACAATGAGCAGTTCTTC.

The chain combines TRBV5-1 with TRBJ1-2; D uncertain. Germline assignment: CDR1 SGHRS and CDR2 YFSETQ. This CDR3 region has 13 residues. Trimming left V 0 bases short and J 3 bases short, with 6 bases between. In DNA, the CDR3 is TGCGCCAGCAGCTTGGAACAGCACTATGGCTACACCTTC. Translated: CASSLEQHYGYTF. Full variable domain (missing parts from reference TRBV5-1 and TRBJ1-2): KAGVTQTPRYLIKTRGQQVTLSCSPISGHRSVSWYQQTPGQGLQFLFEYFSETQRNKGNFPGRFSGRQFSNSRSEMNVSTLELGDSALYLCASSLEQHYGYTFGSGTRLTVV.

This sequence joins TRBV6-6 and TRBJ2-2; D not resolved. The ends were cut back, 10 bases at V and 0 bases at J, with 12 bases in the middle. The CDR3 has 14 residues. Germline values: CDR1 MNHNY, CDR2 SVGAGI (reference sequence). The CDR3 spells CATLGSANTGELFF. The CDR3 DNA follows: TGTGCCACCCTTGGCAGCGCGAACACCGGGGAGCTGTTTTTT.

The CDR3 DNA follows: TGTGCCACCAGGAGGGCGGGAGATGACACCGGGGAGCTGTTTTTT. It yields the protein CATRRAGDDTGELFF. This sequence joins TRBV24-1 and TRBJ2-2, with 7 bases that match TRBD2. Germline V CDR1 and CDR2: KGHDR, SFDVKD. CDR3 length: 15 residues. V lost 7 bases, J lost 3 bases, and 7 bases stayed unmatched.

V and J are TRBV6-2 or TRBV6-3 and TRBJ1-5; 7 bases are shared with TRBD1. J was trimmed by 6 bases and V by 5 bases; bases with no gene match: 4. Germline CDR1 and CDR2: MNHEY and SVGEGT. CDR3 length: 13 amino acids. The CDR3 region has the DNA TGTGCCAGCAGTGACAGGGTCGGTCAGCCCCAGCATTTT. It codes for CASSDRVGQPQHF.

The V gene is TRBV18, the J gene TRBJ2-7; 8 bases are a match to TRBD2. Germline V gives CDR1 KGHSH, CDR2 LQKENI. CDR3 length equals 14 residues. V was clipped by 5 bases and J by 1 base; unmatched bases: 4. The CDR3 is CASSSSGGSYEQYF. CDR3 sequence (DNA): TGTGCCAGCTCATCAAGCGGGGGTTCCTACGAGCAGTACTTC.

This clone was recorded a few times. CDR3 DNA sequence: TGTGCCAGCAGCTTGGGGCACAAACCCTACGAGCAGTACTTC. Translating gives CASSLGHKPYEQYF. J is TRBJ2-7 and V is TRBV5-4, with unresolved D. CDR1 SGHNT and CDR2 YYREEE come from the germline V gene (reference sequence). The V end was cut by 0 bases, the J end by 2 bases, with 9 bases between. CDR3 size: 14 residues.

This sequence joins TRBV16 and TRBJ2-2; TRBD1 agrees at 7 bases. Germline-derived CDR1 and CDR2 are KGHSY and FQNENV. The CDR3 covers 15 residues. The V segment lost 7 bases and the J segment 1 base; nucleotides outside the gene matches: 6. In nucleotides, the CDR3 is TGTGCCAGCAAACCGACAGGGCGGAACACCGGGGAGCTGTTTTTT. This gives the protein CASKPTGRNTGELFF.